A single sample is the source of the 26 T cell receptor beta chains below, sequenced in a study of blood T cell repertoires in COVID-19 (TCRdb year 2020). To prepare the library, the immunoSEQ multiplex PCR assay was applied. TCRdb re-hosts the immuneACCESS table, in-frame sequences only. Its copies lack some clones; in the studies checked, an unresolved V gene accounts for under half of them, and the cause for the rest is not known. Recorded for this sample are 150,000 to 170,000 clones; around 84% of them occurred a single time. Around 7.7% of the sample goes to the ten largest clones. Specimen: PBMCs or T cells enriched from blood (not recorded which). The source is a man over 45 who had recovered from COVID-19.

The rearrangement joins TRBV6-5 to TRBJ2-7, with D unresolved. CDR3 length: 13 residues. V lost 4 bases, J lost 0 bases, and 7 bases lay in between. Germline V gene data show CDR1 as MNHEY and CDR2 as SVGAGI. The CDR3 is CASSSVLSYEQYF. CDR3 sequence (DNA): TGTGCCAGCAGTTCGGTACTCTCCTACGAGCAGTACTTC.

There are a few counts of this clone. The rearrangement links TRBV7-9 to TRBJ2-7; 13 bases match TRBD2. Germline CDR1 reads SEHNR; CDR2 reads FQNEAQ (reference sequence). CDR3 length: 15 amino acids. V shed 3 bases, J shed 1 base, and the junction held 0 bases outside the gene matches. This chain's CDR3 is CASSLTSGGSYEQYF. The CDR3 bases are TGTGCCAGCAGCTTGACTAGCGGGGGGTCCTACGAGCAGTACTTC.

This clone has only one observation. The gene calls are TRBV6-5 and TRBJ2-3; weak D call: TRBD2 (7 bases). Per germline, CDR1 MNHEY and CDR2 SVGAGI. This CDR3 has 14 amino acids. The V end lost 4 bases, the J end lost 12 bases, and 20 bases lay between the germline ends. CDR3 bases: TGTGCCAGCAGTTCTTCCCCGAGGGGGGGAAGTCAGTATTTT. Protein product: CASSSSPRGGSQYF.

CDR3 loop: CASSVDRGNNEKLFF. The CDR3 DNA reads as TGTGCCAGCAGTGTGGACAGGGGTAATAATGAAAAACTGTTTTTT. The rearrangement joins TRBV25-1 to TRBJ1-4; 9 nucleotides align to TRBD1. The V gene end was trimmed by 4 bases and the J gene end by 4 bases; junction bases not matched to a gene: 4. CDR3 length: 15 residues. Germline CDR1 MGHDK, CDR2 SYGVNS.

This clone was seen a handful of times. The chain's CDR3 is CASSEGGSNSPLHF. Here the CDR3 DNA reads TGTGCCAGCAGCGAGGGAGGTAGTAATTCACCCCTCCACTTT. The chain carries TRBV9 and TRBJ1-6; unclear D gene. V shed 3 bases and J shed 6 bases, with 10 bases lying between them. Looked up from germline, CDR1 is SGDLS and CDR2 is YYNGEE. This CDR3 region has 14 residues. Filled out from reference TRBV9 and TRBJ1-6, the complete variable domain reads DSGVTQTPKHLITATGQRVTLRCSPRSGDLSVYWYQQSLDQGLQFLIQYYNGEERAKGNILERFSAQQFPDLHSELNLSSLELGDSALYFCASSEGGSNSPLHFGNGTRLTVT.

CDR3 in amino acids: CASSYGHSSGNTIYF. In DNA, the CDR3 is TGTGCCAGCAGTTATGGACATAGCTCTGGAAACACCATATATTTT. The rearrangement joins TRBV6-5 to TRBJ1-3; possibly TRBD1 for D (5 bases). The CDR3 covers 15 residues. Per the germline V gene, CDR1 is MNHEY and CDR2 is SVGAGI. Trimming shortened V by 3 bases and J by 0 bases, and 9 bases separated the two germline ends.

CDR3 bases: TGTGCCAGCAGCTTAGGCAGGGGCGCTTCGAACACCGGGGAGCTGTTTTTT. Translating it yields CASSLGRGASNTGELFF. J is TRBJ2-2 and V is TRBV11-2; a weak D match, TRBD1 (6 bases). Germline lookup yields CDR1 SGHAT and CDR2 FQNNGV. The CDR3 runs to 17 residues. V gave up 1 base and J gave up 0 bases, with 12 bases separating them.

V is TRBV29-1 and J is TRBJ2-2, with D maybe TRBD1 (6 bases). CDR3 size: 14 residues. V dropped 5 bases and J dropped 1 base, with 11 bases sitting between them. In germline, CDR1 is SQVTM, CDR2 ANQGSEA. The CDR3 region is CSVRSGVNTGELFF. The CDR3 DNA reads TGCAGCGTTAGATCAGGGGTGAACACCGGGGAGCTGTTTTTT.

The rearrangement joins TRBV7-8 to TRBJ2-7, with 7 bases identical to TRBD1. The CDR3 has 12 residues. The germline V gene has CDR1 SGHVS and CDR2 FQNEAQ. J lost 3 bases, V lost 6 bases, and 2 bases had no gene match. CDR3 in DNA: TGTGCCAGCAGACGGGACAGCTACGAGCAGTACTTC. This translates into CASRRDSYEQYF.

The CDR3 DNA follows: TGCGCCAGCAGCCAGGGACAGGCCGGGGGCACAGATACGCAGTATTTT. Protein sequence: CASSQGQAGGTDTQYF. The rearrangement uses TRBV5-1 and TRBJ2-3; 8 nucleotides agree with TRBD1. The CDR3 contains 16 residues. Trimming at V came to 4 bases and at J to 1 base, leaving 8 bases not matched to a gene. Looked up from germline, CDR1 is SGHRS and CDR2 is YFSETQ.

The chain recombines TRBV5-8 with TRBJ2-5; D may be TRBD1 (5 bases). This CDR3 region has 15 residues. V was pared by 3 bases and J by 1 base, with 13 bases between. Germline V CDR1 and CDR2: SGHTS, YDEGEE. The DNA for the CDR3 is TGTGCCAGCAGCTGGGGTAGACAGACCCAAGAGACCCAGTACTTC. Translation gives CASSWGRQTQETQYF.

There are a few counts of this clone. This sequence joins TRBV7-8 and TRBJ1-5; D not certain. The CDR3 contains 14 residues. CDR1 and CDR2 from the germline V gene are SGHVS and FQNEAQ. Trimming took 5 bases from V and 4 from J, leaving 12 bases between them. CDR3 in DNA: TGTGCCAGCAGCCGCGGGTCTATTAATCAGCCCCAGCATTTT. It codes for CASSRGSINQPQHF.

The chain links TRBV9 to TRBJ2-3; maybe TRBD2 (5 bases). Germline CDR1 is SGDLS and CDR2 is YYNGEE. The CDR3 contains 13 residues. V was pared by 5 bases and J by 8 bases, with 15 bases between. The CDR3, as DNA: TGTGCCAGCAGAGAACACGGCGAGGGTACGCAGTATTTT. Its protein is CASREHGEGTQYF.

The V gene is TRBV5-1, the J gene TRBJ2-1; tentative D call: TRBD2 (6 bases). This CDR3 has 14 residues. Germline CDR1 and CDR2: SGHRS and YFSETQ. Trimming took 2 bases from V and 10 from J, leaving 16 bases between them. The CDR3: CASSFGGTLVEQFF. The CDR3 DNA is TGCGCCAGCAGCTTTGGGGGGACTCTCGTGGAGCAGTTCTTC.

The chain combines TRBV7-2 with TRBJ1-4; possibly TRBD1 for D (5 bases). The V gene's germline CDR1 is SGHTA and CDR2 FQGNSA. This CDR3 region has 14 residues. Trimming stripped 3 bases from V and 3 bases from J, with 8 bases between. Here the CDR3 DNA reads TGTGCCAGCAGCTTTGGGGCGGCTAATGAAAAACTGTTTTTT. Translating it yields CASSFGAANEKLFF.

This rearrangement joins TRBV29-1 to TRBJ1-2; TRBD1 might be the D (6 bases). The length of the CDR3 is 14 residues. V dropped 3 bases and J dropped 7 bases, with 18 bases sitting between them. Per the germline V gene, CDR1 is SQVTM and CDR2 is ANQGSEA. The CDR3 nucleotides are TGCAGCGTTGAGGCCCAGGGGCGCGGTGTTGGCTACACCTTC. The encoded protein is CSVEAQGRGVGYTF.

The V call is TRBV12-5, the J call TRBJ1-1; 7 bases align to TRBD1. V lost 1 base and J lost 11; bases outside the gene matches: 7. Germline CDR1 and CDR2: LGHNT and FRNRAP. The CDR3 length is 13 residues. CDR3 sequence reads: CASGLGGQVGAFF. In DNA form, the CDR3 reads TGTGCTAGTGGTTTGGGAGGACAGGTGGGTGCTTTCTTT.

The V gene is TRBV5-8, the J gene TRBJ2-3; 9 bases line up with TRBD2. Unmatched junction bases numbered 2, after V lost 0 bases and J lost 0 bases. This CDR3 contains 16 residues. Germline CDR1 and CDR2: SGHTS and YDEGEE. CDR3 protein: CASSLGLAGSTDTQYF. Written as DNA, the CDR3 is TGTGCCAGCAGCTTGGGGCTAGCGGGGAGCACAGATACGCAGTATTTT.

This clone has just one count. The rearrangement uses TRBV9 and TRBJ1-2, with 9 nucleotides matching TRBD1. V dropped 2 bases and J dropped 4; count of bases not matched to a gene: 24. Germline V CDR1 and CDR2: SGDLS, YYNGEE. This CDR3 is 21 amino acids long. The CDR3 sequence: CASSVRQWGTGTIRGAYGYTF. CDR3 sequence (DNA): TGTGCCAGCAGCGTCCGCCAATGGGGGACAGGGACGATACGAGGGGCCTATGGCTACACCTTC.

Note on this clone: The limits of the CDR3 on the DNA are not certain, so only TCRdb's listed CDR3 is given. V is TRBV5-8 and J is TRBJ1-2; TRBD1 reflects the table's D call only, with no check against the DNA. Ends included, the CDR3 has 15 residues. Germline CDR1 SGHTS, CDR2 YDEGEE. CDR3 sequence: CASSFRGRQGYGYTF.

This sequence joins TRBV6-5 and TRBJ1-1, with TRBD1 matching over 9 bases. V was pared by 7 bases and J by 0 bases, with 6 bases of the junction left unmatched. The CDR3 extends over 15 amino acids. CDR1 is MNHEY and CDR2 is SVGAGI in the germline V gene. The CDR3 DNA reads TGTGCCAGCACCCGACAGGGGGGGATGAACACTGAAGCTTTCTTT. Protein: CASTRQGGMNTEAFF.

The chain uses TRBV15 and TRBJ1-6; D uncertain. CDR1 is LNHNV and CDR2 is YYDKDF in the germline V gene (reference sequence). CDR3 length: 16 residues. Trimming shortened V by 3 bases and J by 0 bases, and 9 bases separated the two germline ends. The CDR3 loop is CATSRSRSSYNSPLHF. The CDR3 region has the DNA TGTGCCACCAGCAGGTCTAGGAGCTCCTATAATTCACCCCTCCACTTT.

The V call is TRBV19, the J call TRBJ1-3; D is ambiguous. With 1 base removed from V and 0 bases from J, the gap between germline ends came to 10 bases. CDR3 length: 16 residues. Per the germline V gene, CDR1 is LNHDA and CDR2 is SQIVND (reference sequence). CDR3 residues: CASSIVGGFSGNTIYF. CDR3 sequence (DNA): TGTGCCAGTAGTATAGTAGGAGGGTTCTCTGGAAACACCATATATTTT.

The genes are TRBV7-2 and TRBJ2-1, with D possibly TRBD2 on 5 matching bases. Per germline, CDR1 SGHTA and CDR2 FQGNSA. V shed 2 bases and J shed 6 bases, with 8 bases lying between them. This CDR3 comprises 13 residues. CDR3 DNA: TGTGCCAGCAGCTTATTTGAGGGCAATGAGCAGTTCTTC. It yields the protein CASSLFEGNEQFF.

This clone was detected once. This sequence joins TRBV27 and TRBJ2-3; 15 nucleotides agree with TRBD2. The junction had 5 bases not matched to a gene; V was cut back by 2 bases and J by 5 bases. Germline V lookup: CDR1 MNHEY, CDR2 SMNVEV (reference sequence). This CDR3 comprises 17 residues. CDR3 region: CASSLGTSGGRVDTQYF. CDR3 in DNA: TGTGCCAGCAGTTTAGGGACTAGCGGGGGGCGGGTAGATACGCAGTATTTT.

The rearrangement joins TRBV13 to TRBJ2-7, with 9 nucleotides matching TRBD1. The CDR3 sequence is 14 residues long. With 5 bases clipped from V and 5 bases from J, the junction kept 7 bases outside the gene matches. CDR1 PRHDT and CDR2 FYEKMQ come from the germline V gene (reference sequence). The CDR3 here is CASSVRDRAHEQYF. The CDR3 DNA follows: TGTGCCAGCAGCGTCAGGGACAGGGCCCACGAGCAGTACTTC. Looking up the rest from reference TRBV13 and TRBJ2-7 gives the full variable domain: AAGVIQSPRHLIKEKRETATLKCYPIPRHDTVYWYQQGPGQDPQFLISFYEKMQSDKGSIPDRFSAQQFSDYHSELNMSSLELGDSALYFCASSVRDRAHEQYFGPGTRLTVT.